This entry is about one TCR beta chain. Profiling relied on immunoSEQ multiplex PCR, and the TCRdb table lists in-frame clones only, not all of them. The sample yields hundreds of thousands of clones, 89% seen once. V lost 3 bases and J 5 bases, leaving 13 bases between the germline ends. The germline gives CDR1 SGHAT, CDR2 FQNNGV. The CDR3 runs 15 residues. The sample originates from a study of blood T cell repertoires in COVID-19. Overall study: Sources were T cells, B-cell-depleted T cells, or PBMCs; the material itself was cDNA or gDNA.

Participants' own reports of clinical history determined their cohort assignment. Symptom resolution, clearance, or two negative PCRs marked the recovered donors of Cohort 3. Sequenced: PBMCs or T cells enriched from blood (not recorded which). The V and J genes are TRBV11-2 and TRBJ1-4; possibly TRBD1 for D (6 bases). This TCR was sampled from a woman under 40 who had recovered from COVID-19. The CDR3 DNA is TGTGCCAGCAGCTTTCTCGGTACAGGGAATGAAAAACTGTTTTTT. Encoded protein: CASSFLGTGNEKLFF.